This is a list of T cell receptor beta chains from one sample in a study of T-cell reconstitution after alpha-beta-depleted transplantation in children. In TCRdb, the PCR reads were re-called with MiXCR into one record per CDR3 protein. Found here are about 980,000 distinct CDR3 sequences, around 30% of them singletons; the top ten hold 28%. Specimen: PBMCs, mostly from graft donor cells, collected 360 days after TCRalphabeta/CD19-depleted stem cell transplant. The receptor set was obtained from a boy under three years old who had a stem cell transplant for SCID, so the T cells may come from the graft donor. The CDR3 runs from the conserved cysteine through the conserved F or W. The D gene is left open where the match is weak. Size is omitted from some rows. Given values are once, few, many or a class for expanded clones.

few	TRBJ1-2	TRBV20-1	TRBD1	TGCAGTGCTCAGGACAGGGCCCTCTATGGCTACACCTTC	CSAQDRALYGYTF
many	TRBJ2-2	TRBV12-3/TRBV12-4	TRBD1	TGTGCCAGCAGTCCACAGGGGGCGACCGGGGAGCTGTTTTTT	CASSPQGATGELFF
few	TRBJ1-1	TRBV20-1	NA	TGCAGTGCCAAACCGGGGCCTCCTGAAGCTTTCTTT	CSAKPGPPEAFF
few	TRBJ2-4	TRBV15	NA	TGTGCCACCAGCAGAGACAGGGCCCTAGCCAAAAACATTCAGTACTTC	CATSRDRALAKNIQYF
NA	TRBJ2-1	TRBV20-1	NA	TGCAGTGCTAGTTCGGGACACTCTAGCTCCTACAATGAGCAGTTCTTC	CSASSGHSSSYNEQFF
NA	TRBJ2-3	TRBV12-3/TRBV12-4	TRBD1	TGTGCCAGCAGTTTAAGAGGGGGCACAAGGGATACGCAGTATTTT	CASSLRGGTRDTQYF
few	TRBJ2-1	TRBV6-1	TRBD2	TGTGCCAGCAGTGATAAGCGGGGTTCCTACAATGAGCAGTTCTTC	CASSDKRGSYNEQFF
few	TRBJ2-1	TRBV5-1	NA	TGCGCCAGCAGCCAAGGGATGAGCGGACGTAGCTCCTACAATGAGCAGTTCTTC	CASSQGMSGRSSYNEQFF
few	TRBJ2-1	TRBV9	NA	TGTGCCAGCAGCGTAACTGGCGGGCACGCGCAGTTCTTC	CASSVTGGHAQFF
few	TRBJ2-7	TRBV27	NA	TGTGCCAGCAGTTCCACCGGGACCCCAGCCTACGAGCAGTACTTC	CASSSTGTPAYEQYF
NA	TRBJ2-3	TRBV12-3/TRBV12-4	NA	TGTGCCAGCAGTTTAGATGGGGTGTCGGATACGCAGTATTTT	CASSLDGVSDTQYF
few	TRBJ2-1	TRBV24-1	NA	TGTGCCACCAGTGATACGAAGGCCCCGGTGGAACAGTTCTTC	CATSDTKAPVEQFF
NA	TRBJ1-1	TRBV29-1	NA	TGCAGCGCCTCCCACAGAGACACTGAAGCTTTCTTT	CSASHRDTEAFF
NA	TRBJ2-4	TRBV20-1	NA	TGCAGTGCTCCGAGTATGGGGTTAGCCAAAAACATTCAGTACTTC	CSAPSMGLAKNIQYF